This T cell receptor (beta chain) was obtained from a study of PD-1 blockade in mismatch repair-deficient tumors. TCR sequencing covered a few patients who responded to pembrolizumab. Whole-study results and caveats: Rapid post-treatment expansion, then contraction, generally preceding radiologic response, marked tumor-resident clones.

V was shortened by 1 base and J by 0 bases, with 3 bases between the two germline ends. Germline V gene data show CDR1 as MGHRA and CDR2 as YSYEKL. The CDR3 is 13 amino acids. Here immunoSEQ multiplex PCR was the method, and the copy in TCRdb shows in-frame clones only, minus some. The sample lists some 49,000 clones, around 77% occurring once. A note on this clone: Its antigen is still unknown.

The V call is TRBV4-1, the J call TRBJ1-1; no definite D call. This clonotype was obtained from an adult with mismatch repair-deficient cancer. The specimen was PBMCs, collected before pembrolizumab treatment. Here the CDR3 DNA reads TGCGCCAGCAGCCAAGTTGTGAACACTGAAGCTTTCTTT. Protein: CASSQVVNTEAFF.